This T cell receptor (beta chain) is drawn from a study of blood T cells in healthy people across ages. The germline CDR1 and CDR2 sequences are SQVTM and ANQGSEA. The CDR3 contains 14 residues. V was cut by 7 bases and J by 3 bases, with 16 bases left in between. A second 7 to 11 cycle PCR used barcoded and J-beta primers. TCRdb recomputed calls from the 5' RACE reads with MiXCR, one row per CDR3 protein. Of just over 800,000 distinct CDR3 sequences detected, under 80% appear once; the ten largest clones hold 28%. The TCR originated in a man under 40 in good health. The sequenced material came from blood. The chain carries TRBV29-1 and TRBJ1-5; TRBD1 might be the D (5 bases). The CDR3 DNA follows: TGCAGCGCTTCAATCGGGGGGGACAATCAGCCCCAGCATTTT. It encodes CSASIGGDNQPQHF.